This T cell receptor (beta chain) was obtained from a study of blood T cell repertoires in COVID-19. Participants' own reports of clinical history determined their cohort assignment. The CDR3 runs 13 residues. The ends were cut back, 5 bases at V and 7 bases at J, with 15 bases in the middle. In germline, CDR1 is SGHNT, CDR2 YENEEA. Authors' analysis steps: For nucleated cells, counts were estimated from reference gene primer amplification. Only in-frame clones appear in the TCRdb table, and some are missing; sequencing was by immunoSEQ multiplex PCR. V, J and clone size are taken as reported in that table, and D and trimming were inferred from the DNA itself. The data hold 150,000 to 200,000 clones, with approximately 82% observed a single time.

Sequences were obtained from PBMCs or T cells enriched from blood (not recorded which). This clonotype was obtained from a woman aged 60-70 years with acute COVID-19. The V and J genes are TRBV11-3 and TRBJ2-7; TRBD2 might be the D (6 bases). The CDR3 region has the DNA TGTGCCAGCAGCCCCGGGGGATTCGGGGAGCAGTACTTC. The encoded protein is CASSPGGFGEQYF.